The T cell receptor beta chain described here comes from a study of memory CD4+ T cells and cytomegalovirus serostatus. CDR1 and CDR2 (germline): SEHNR, FQNEAQ (reference sequence). V lost 5 bases, J lost 6 bases, and 16 bases stayed unmatched. The CDR3 runs 18 residues. The sort gate was single viable CD3+CD4+CD8-CD45RO+ cells for memory CD4+ T cells. Assay used: immunoSEQ multiplex PCR; TCRdb lists only in-frame clones, some missing. The profile shows fewer than 75,000 clones, less than 80% of them singletons. This chain uses TRBV7-9 with TRBJ2-2; 9 nucleotides line up with TRBD2. Material for sequencing was memory CD4+ T cells from blood. This TCR was recovered from an adult in good health and CMV-seronegative. The CDR3 region is CASSTLNMREGRSGELFF. CDR3 bases: TGTGCCAGCAGCACCCTAAATATGCGGGAGGGCCGGTCCGGGGAGCTGTTTTTT.